What follows describes a single TCR beta chain. Its antigen is not identified. The CDR3 length is 16 residues. The V and J ends lost 1 base and 6 bases, in that order; junction bases with no gene match: 10. Germline CDR1 is SGHTA and CDR2 is FQGNSA. These data belong to a study of cytomegalovirus exposure and HLA in healthy donors. Study-wide results and caveats: Rare TCR sequences predominated, though certain public TCRs were found in many donors. Indistinguishable V segments such as TRBV6-2 and TRBV6-3 were excluded.

Amplification used 60 Vbeta primers and 13 Jbeta primers. Using immunoSEQ multiplex PCR, the repertoire was profiled, and TCRdb retains in-frame clones only, with some absent. Its clone listing holds around 210,000 clones. This chain joins TRBV7-2 and TRBJ2-3; TRBD2 agrees at 7 bases. Sequenced sample: PBMCs. This receptor was obtained from a girl aged 2-10 years in good health and CMV-seropositive. This CDR3 reads CASSLGLAELADTQYF. CDR3 DNA: TGTGCCAGCAGCTTAGGGCTAGCGGAACTGGCGGATACGCAGTATTTT.